This T cell receptor (beta chain) appears in the sequencing data of a study of T cells after somatic rescue of genetic block. The germline V gene has CDR1 MNHEY and CDR2 SVGAGI. The CDR3 contains 14 residues. V shed 0 bases and J shed 1 base, with 6 bases lying between them. The assay was immunoSEQ multiplex PCR, and TCRdb's table has in-frame clones only and misses some. The sample consists of around 70,000 clones, less than 95% of them appearing once. The chain is built from TRBV6-5 and TRBJ2-5; no clear D. The sequence was obtained from a middle-aged man. Source material: peripheral blood mononuclear cells (PBMCs). The CDR3 bases are TGTGCCAGCAGTTACTCGGTAGGCCAAGAGACCCAGTACTTC. As protein: CASSYSVGQETQYF.